Following are 31 T cell receptor beta chains from one sample sequenced in a study of control samples from healthy donors and cancer patients. The protocol was immunoSEQ multiplex PCR, while the TCRdb copy is restricted to in-frame clones and leaves out a portion. The sample gives 100,000 or so clones, roughly 91% of which show up once; 7.8% is in the top ten. The sequenced sample was blood. These TCRs come from a man under 40 in good health.

The chain uses TRBV2 and TRBJ1-2, with TRBD1 identical over 7 bases. The ends lost 6 bases at V and 6 bases at J; junction bases unmatched: 10. Germline V gene lookup returns CDR1 SNHLY and CDR2 FYNNEI. The CDR3 runs to 14 residues. CDR3 nucleotide sequence: TGTGCCAGCAGAACGAGACAGGGTTTACATGGCTACACCTTC. Its protein is CASRTRQGLHGYTF.

The rearrangement links TRBV4-1 to TRBJ2-7; perhaps TRBD1 as D (6 bases). This CDR3 has 14 residues. Germline V lookup: CDR1 MGHRA, CDR2 YSYEKL. V lost 4 bases and J lost 5, with 15 bases in between. CDR3 in amino acids: CASSPTYRDHEQYF. In DNA form, the CDR3 reads TGCGCCAGCAGCCCAACGTACAGGGACCACGAGCAGTACTTC.

The chain couples TRBV9 to TRBJ1-1, with D maybe TRBD1 (5 bases). Germline V gives CDR1 SGDLS, CDR2 YYNGEE. The germline V and J ends were trimmed by 0 bases and 2 bases, with 8 bases remaining between them. The CDR3 is 14 residues long. CDR3 amino acids: CASSVAQVNTEAFF. The DNA of the CDR3 is TGTGCCAGCAGCGTAGCACAGGTAAACACTGAAGCTTTCTTT.

This chain connects TRBV27 to TRBJ1-5, with D tentatively TRBD1 (5 bases). Germline-derived CDR1 and CDR2 are MNHEY and SMNVEV (reference sequence). The CDR3 loop spans 18 amino acids. Trimming shortened V by 0 bases and J by 0 bases, and 15 bases separated the two germline ends. This CDR3 is CASSLSGASLYSNQPQHF. DNA for the CDR3: TGTGCCAGCAGTTTATCAGGGGCCTCCCTCTATAGCAATCAGCCCCAGCATTTT.

V usage is TRBV12-2 and J usage is TRBJ1-1. TRBV12-2 counts as a pseudogene. The CDR3 runs 15 residues. The CDR3 is CASRLGPERNTEAFF. The CDR3 region has the DNA TGTGCAAGTCGCTTAGGTCCCGAGCGGAACACTGAAGCTTTCTTT.

The chain joins TRBV27 to TRBJ1-1; 9 bases are a match to TRBD1. The germline gives CDR1 MNHEY, CDR2 SMNVEV (reference sequence). CDR3 length: 16 amino acids. V shed 5 bases, J shed 4 bases, and the junction held 11 bases outside the gene matches. CDR3 sequence: CASSDTGGDLITEAFF. As DNA, the CDR3 is TGTGCCAGCAGTGACACAGGGGGCGATTTAATCACTGAAGCTTTCTTT.

The genes are TRBV10-2 and TRBJ2-7, with D unresolved. V lost 8 bases and J 5 bases, leaving 7 bases between the germline ends. The CDR3 is made up of 10 amino acids. From germline, CDR1 is WSHSY and CDR2 SAAADI. DNA for the CDR3: TGCGCCAGCGGCAATCACGAGCAGTACGTC. It codes for CASGNHEQYV.

The chain couples TRBV3-1 (or the pseudogene TRBV3-2) to TRBJ2-1; D is perhaps TRBD1 or TRBD2 (6 bases each). V gave up 4 bases and J gave up 6 bases, with 10 bases separating them. The V gene's germline CDR1 is LGHDT and CDR2 YNNKEL (reference sequence). The CDR3 consists of 13 residues. This CDR3 is CASSPWGANEQFF. The CDR3 DNA is TGTGCCAGCAGCCCTTGGGGGGCCAATGAGCAGTTCTTC.

The chain is built from TRBV12-5 and TRBJ2-7, with 7 bases identical to TRBD1. CDR3 length: 15 residues. Per the germline V gene, CDR1 is LGHNT and CDR2 is FRNRAP. After removal of 4 bases from V and 4 bases from J, the junction contained 10 bases not matched to a gene. The CDR3 bases are TGTGCTAGTGGTTCCACCTCCGACAGGGTTTACGAGCAGTACGTC. It translates to CASGSTSDRVYEQYV.

The rearrangement uses TRBV6-5 and TRBJ2-5; 8 nucleotides agree with TRBD2. Germline-derived CDR1 and CDR2 are MNHEY and SVGAGI. CDR3 length: 15 residues. J lost 3 bases, V lost 0 bases, and 3 bases had no gene match. CDR3 amino acids: CASSYSAGGKETQYF. Here the CDR3 DNA reads TGTGCCAGCAGTTACTCTGCGGGGGGTAAAGAGACCCAGTACTTC.

In this sample, this clone turned up once. V is TRBV6-5 and J is TRBJ1-2, with D uncertain. This CDR3 has 13 amino acids. V lost 5 bases and J 6 bases, leaving 13 bases between the germline ends. The germline V gene has CDR1 MNHEY and CDR2 SVGAGI. The CDR3 loop reads CASSLGRHDGYTF. CDR3 nucleotide sequence: TGTGCCAGCAGTCTCGGTAGGCACGATGGCTACACCTTC.

This chain joins TRBV6-5 and TRBJ2-3; D might be TRBD2 (6 bases). V shed 2 bases and J shed 4 bases, with 13 bases lying between them. The CDR3 is made up of 15 amino acids. Germline V CDR1 and CDR2: MNHEY, SVGAGI. The DNA of the CDR3 is TGTGCCAGCAGTTACGACGGGAGTAAAGCAGATACGCAGTATTTT. Encoded protein: CASSYDGSKADTQYF.

The V and J genes are TRBV27 and TRBJ1-6; the D is unclear. Per the germline V gene, CDR1 is MNHEY and CDR2 is SMNVEV (reference sequence). With 2 bases removed from V and 9 bases from J, the gap between germline ends came to 14 bases. The CDR3 consists of 15 residues. The CDR3 loop reads CASSLRAAWGSPLHF. The CDR3 DNA reads as TGTGCCAGCAGTTTACGGGCGGCGTGGGGTTCACCCCTCCACTTT.

The chain joins TRBV7-2 to TRBJ2-1; D remains unclear. The V gene's germline CDR1 is SGHTA and CDR2 FQGNSA. The CDR3 spans 14 residues. The V and J ends lost 4 bases and 9 bases respectively, with 16 bases between them. DNA for the CDR3: TGTGCCAGCAGCTGGGAAGGACGTGGTGGTGAGCAGTTCTTC. It translates to CASSWEGRGGEQFF.

This sequence joins TRBV18 and TRBJ1-1, with a weak D call TRBD1 (6 bases). V was pared by 4 bases and J by 0 bases, with 12 bases between. The CDR3 contains 15 residues. Looked up from germline, CDR1 is KGHSH and CDR2 is LQKENI. CDR3 DNA sequence: TGTGCCAGCTCACTAACAGGGACTTTGAACACTGAAGCTTTCTTT. It yields the protein CASSLTGTLNTEAFF.

The chain joins TRBV27 to TRBJ1-1, with TRBD1 matching over 9 bases. V shed 7 bases and J 4 bases; nucleotides not matched to a gene: 16. Germline V gene sequence: CDR1 MNHEY, CDR2 SMNVEV (reference sequence). The CDR3 is made up of 17 amino acids. The CDR3 reads CASTQTGGGQRSTEAFF. DNA for the CDR3: TGTGCCAGCACTCAGACAGGGGGGGGCCAGCGGAGCACTGAAGCTTTCTTT.

This clone was seen just once. The chain couples TRBV7-2 to TRBJ2-2, with D perhaps matching TRBD1 (5 bases). Trimming took 3 bases from V and 5 from J, leaving 16 bases between them. The CDR3 is 16 amino acids. The germline gives CDR1 SGHTA, CDR2 FQGNSA. In DNA form, the CDR3 reads TGTGCCAGCAGCTTTAAGGGGAAAGAACGGACCGGGGAGCTGTTTTTT. It yields the protein CASSFKGKERTGELFF. Full variable domain (rest looked up from reference TRBV7-2 and TRBJ2-2): GAGVSQSPSNKVTEKGKDVELRCDPISGHTALYWYRQSLGQGLEFLIYFQGNSAPDKSGLPSDRFSAERTGGSVSTLTIQRTQQEDSAVYLCASSFKGKERTGELFFGEGSRLTVL.

V is TRBV20-1 and J is TRBJ2-3; D unresolved. This CDR3 has 11 amino acids. CDR1 and CDR2 from the germline V gene are DFQATT and SNEGSKA (reference sequence). The V and J ends lost 2 bases and 6 bases respectively, with 6 bases between them. The CDR3: CSARTRDTQYF. For the CDR3, the DNA is TGCAGTGCTAGAACGAGGGATACGCAGTATTTT.

Only a few counts were recorded for this clone. The chain carries TRBV10-3 and TRBJ1-2, with D possibly being TRBD1 (6 bases). This CDR3 is 12 amino acids long. V was pared by 6 bases and J by 3 bases, with 8 bases between. In germline, CDR1 is ENHRY, CDR2 SYGVKD. CDR3 in amino acids: CAIRTGDYGYTF. The CDR3 DNA is TGTGCCATCAGGACAGGAGACTATGGCTACACCTTC.

The chain uses TRBV12-5 and TRBJ1-1, with D tentatively TRBD1 (6 bases). From germline, CDR1 is LGHNT and CDR2 FRNRAP. The length of the CDR3 is 12 residues. The germline V and J ends were trimmed by 2 bases and 10 bases, with 11 bases remaining between them. The CDR3 reads CASGLQGFGAFF. The CDR3 DNA reads TGTGCTAGTGGTTTGCAGGGGTTCGGAGCTTTCTTT.

This clone was counted only a few times. The chain has TRBV6-2 or TRBV6-3 and TRBJ2-7, with D perhaps matching TRBD1 (5 bases). Germline V gene lookup returns CDR1 MNHEY and CDR2 SVGEGT. Between the trimmed V and J ends, which lost 6 bases and 7 bases, there was a span of 16 bases. CDR3 length: 13 amino acids. The CDR3 sequence: CASSPGGGAEQYV. The CDR3 nucleotides read TGTGCCAGCAGCCCCGGTGGTGGGGCGGAGCAGTACGTC.

The rearrangement links TRBV5-1 to TRBJ1-1, with D maybe TRBD1 (6 bases). V dropped 1 base and J dropped 3 bases, with 13 bases sitting between them. CDR3 size: 15 residues. CDR1 and CDR2 (germline): SGHRS, YFSETQ. The CDR3 here is CASSLFQGMYTEAFF. Here the CDR3 DNA reads TGCGCCAGCAGCTTGTTTCAGGGGATGTACACTGAAGCTTTCTTT.

This clone has more than one count but fewer than ten. The chain combines TRBV11-3 with TRBJ2-3; TRBD2 is a possible D gene (6 bases). V was shortened by 5 bases and J by 0 bases, with 12 bases between the two germline ends. CDR1 SGHNT and CDR2 YENEEA come from the germline V gene. The CDR3 is made up of 15 amino acids. DNA for the CDR3: TGTGCCAGCAGCCTGGGACTTTCTAGCACAGATACGCAGTATTTT. It yields the protein CASSLGLSSTDTQYF. Complete variable domain (other parts from reference TRBV11-3 and TRBJ2-3): EAGVVQSPRYKIIEKKQPVAFWCNPISGHNTLYWYLQNLGQGPELLIRYENEEAVDDSQLPKDRFSAERLKGVDSTLKIQPAELGDSAVYLCASSLGLSSTDTQYFGPGTRLTVL.

V and J are TRBV30 and TRBJ2-1; 15 positions agree with TRBD2. The CDR3 contains 14 residues. Trimming removed 5 bases from V and 8 bases from J; junction bases left unmatched: 4. Germline V lookup: CDR1 GTSNPN, CDR2 SVGIG (reference sequence). DNA of the CDR3: TGTGCCTGGGGAGGGACTAGCGGGGGGTATGAGCAGTTCTTC. It codes for CAWGGTSGGYEQFF.

The chain employs TRBV28 and TRBJ1-5, with TRBD1 matching 7 bases. The CDR3 consists of 12 residues. The ends lost 6 bases at V and 8 bases at J; junction bases unmatched: 4. In germline, CDR1 is MDHEN, CDR2 SYDVKM. The CDR3 DNA sequence: TGTGCCAGCAGCAACCAGGGGGAGCCCCAGCATTTT. This translates into CASSNQGEPQHF.

The CDR3 reads CASSIGGQTDTQYF. The CDR3 DNA sequence: TGTGCCAGTAGTATAGGAGGACAGACAGATACGCAGTATTTT. The rearrangement joins TRBV19 to TRBJ2-3; possibly TRBD1 for D (6 bases). CDR1 and CDR2 (germline): LNHDA, SQIVND (reference sequence). CDR3 length: 14 residues. V shed 1 base and J shed 3 bases, with 8 bases lying between them.

V and J are TRBV30 and TRBJ1-3; 8 nucleotides match TRBD1. Per germline, CDR1 GTSNPN and CDR2 SVGIG (reference sequence). This CDR3 is 13 amino acids long. V dropped 3 bases and J dropped 4; count of bases not matched to a gene: 2. The CDR3 reads CAWRWTGGNTIYF. The CDR3 DNA reads as TGTGCCTGGAGATGGACAGGGGGAAACACCATATATTTT.

The chain combines TRBV24-1 with TRBJ2-5, with D perhaps being TRBD1 or TRBD2 (5 bases each). From germline, CDR1 is KGHDR and CDR2 SFDVKD. The CDR3 is 16 residues long. The germline V and J ends were trimmed by 6 bases and 5 bases, with 21 bases remaining between them. CDR3 protein: CATSPTPGPATETQYF. The CDR3 DNA follows: TGTGCCACCAGTCCCACACCGGGACCCGCGACGGAGACCCAGTACTTC.

The genes are TRBV3-1 (or the pseudogene TRBV3-2) and TRBJ1-1; D call uncertain. Trimming shortened V by 2 bases and J by 4 bases, and 8 bases separated the two germline ends. The CDR3 runs to 13 residues. Germline assignment: CDR1 LGHDT and CDR2 YNNKEL (reference sequence). DNA of the CDR3: TGTGCCAGCAGCCAAAGAGGTGGCACTGAAGCTTTCTTT. Protein: CASSQRGGTEAFF.

This clone was observed once. This chain uses TRBV28 with TRBJ2-2; D gene unclear. Trimming took 10 bases from V and 0 from J, leaving 12 bases between them. Looked up from germline, CDR1 is MDHEN and CDR2 is SYDVKM. This CDR3 is 14 amino acids long. The CDR3 spells CAISDGTNTGELFF. In nucleotides, the CDR3 is TGTGCCATATCGGATGGGACGAACACCGGGGAGCTGTTTTTT.

The rearrangement links TRBV6-5 to TRBJ2-2; D uncertain. V lost 0 bases, J lost 5 bases, and 10 bases lay in between. CDR1 and CDR2 from the germline V gene are MNHEY and SVGAGI. The CDR3 runs 15 residues. The CDR3 nucleotides are TGTGCCAGCAGTTACTCGGTGGGCCGTACCGGGGAGCTGTTTTTT. Protein product: CASSYSVGRTGELFF.